A single sample is the source of the 26 T cell receptor beta chains below, sequenced in a study of cytomegalovirus exposure and HLA in healthy donors. The PCR made use of 60 Vbeta and 13 Jbeta primers. Sequencing was performed with immunoSEQ multiplex PCR; in TCRdb, only in-frame clones are kept and a portion is missing. The sample yields 110,000 or so clones, around 77% seen once. The sequenced sample was PBMCs. These receptors originate from a woman in her 30s in good health and CMV-seropositive.

The rearrangement links TRBV7-9 to TRBJ2-2; 7 positions agree with TRBD1. The germline CDR1 and CDR2 sequences are SEHNR and FQNEAQ (reference sequence). V dropped 5 bases and J dropped 3; count of bases not matched to a gene: 9. This CDR3 has 16 residues. DNA of the CDR3: TGTGCCAGCAGCAGGTCACAGGGGACGGACACCGGGGAGCTGTTTTTT. Translation: CASSRSQGTDTGELFF. Full variable domain (outside the CDR3, taken from reference TRBV7-9 and TRBJ2-2): DTGVSQNPRHKITKRGQNVTFRCDPISEHNRLYWYRQTLGQGPEFLTYFQNEAQLEKSRLLSDRFSAERPKGSFSTLEIQRTEQGDSAMYLCASSRSQGTDTGELFFGEGSRLTVL.

This chain links TRBV19 with TRBJ1-5; TRBD1 aligns across 8 bases. CDR1 is LNHDA, CDR2 SQIVND, per germline (reference sequence). The CDR3 consists of 15 residues. J was trimmed by 5 bases and V by 0 bases; bases with no gene match: 3. CDR3 protein: CASSIDDRGDQPQHF. The CDR3 DNA is TGTGCCAGTAGTATAGATGACAGGGGTGATCAGCCCCAGCATTTT.

This chain uses TRBV6-5 with TRBJ2-6, with a possible D match to TRBD1 (6 bases). Germline V CDR1 and CDR2: MNHEY, SVGAGI. Trimming pared 4 bases from V and 2 bases from J, leaving 12 bases between. This CDR3 spans 16 amino acids. The CDR3 sequence: CASSFATGTGANVLTF. CDR3 DNA: TGTGCCAGCAGTTTCGCCACAGGGACTGGGGCCAACGTCCTGACTTTC.

The V call is TRBV7-6, the J call TRBJ1-4; 10 bases are shared with TRBD1. This CDR3 has 15 amino acids. Germline V lookup: CDR1 SGHVS, CDR2 FNYEAQ. Trimming at V came to 4 bases and at J to 4 bases, leaving 3 bases not matched to a gene. The CDR3 DNA sequence: TGTGCCAGCAGCTGGACAGGGGGGGATAATGAAAAACTGTTTTTT. This sequence encodes CASSWTGGDNEKLFF.

The V and J genes are TRBV18 and TRBJ2-5; maybe TRBD2 (6 bases). This CDR3 is built from 13 residues. Looked up from germline, CDR1 is KGHSH and CDR2 is LQKENI. The ends were cut back, 3 bases at V and 3 bases at J, with 8 bases in the middle. DNA of the CDR3: TGTGCCAGCTCACCTCGGGGGAAAGAGACCCAGTACTTC. Amino acids: CASSPRGKETQYF. The full variable domain, in which reference TRBV18 and TRBJ2-5 provide the parts outside the CDR3, is NAGVMQNPRHLVRRRGQEARLRCSPMKGHSHVYWYRQLPEEGLKFMVYLQKENIIDESGMPKERFSAEFPKEGPSILRIQQVVRGDSAAYFCASSPRGKETQYFGPGTRLLVL.

This clone occurred once. The rearrangement joins TRBV6-1 to TRBJ2-1; maybe TRBD2 (7 bases). Germline CDR1 reads MNHNS; CDR2 reads SASEGT. The V end lost 5 bases, the J end lost 15 bases, and 14 bases lay between the germline ends. The CDR3 spans 11 residues. The CDR3 DNA is TGTGCCAGCAGTTTAGGGGGGGGCGGGTTCTTC. Translating gives CASSLGGGGFF.

This clone occurred a few times. CDR3 bases: TGCGCCAGCAGCGCAAGGACAGGGGACACCGGGGAGCTGTTTTTT. It translates to CASSARTGDTGELFF. The chain couples TRBV5-1 to TRBJ2-2; 9 bases fit TRBD1. J was trimmed by 3 bases and V by 4 bases; bases with no gene match: 4. Germline V gives CDR1 SGHRS, CDR2 YFSETQ. This CDR3 is built from 15 residues.

The rearrangement links TRBV5-1 to TRBJ2-1; 7 nucleotides match TRBD2. With V trimmed by 3 bases and J by 10 bases, 7 bases remained unmatched. The CDR3 consists of 13 residues. Germline V CDR1 and CDR2: SGHRS, YFSETQ. Here the CDR3 reads CASSWTGTNEQFF. The DNA for the CDR3 is TGCGCCAGCAGCTGGACCGGGACTAACGAGCAGTTCTTC.

The chain recombines TRBV6-5 with TRBJ2-3, with 9 nucleotides matching TRBD1. The CDR3 covers 14 residues. In germline, CDR1 is MNHEY, CDR2 SVGAGI. The V segment lost 2 bases and the J segment 6 bases; nucleotides outside the gene matches: 3. Here the CDR3 DNA reads TGTGCCAGCAGTTACCGGACAGGGGAGGATACGCAGTATTTT. This sequence encodes CASSYRTGEDTQYF.

This clone was seen only once. The CDR3 here is CAWSGEELSRETQYF. For the CDR3, the DNA is TGTGCCTGGAGTGGGGAGGAACTGAGCCGGGAGACCCAGTACTTC. The chain combines TRBV30 with TRBJ2-5; D perhaps matches TRBD2 (6 bases). Trimming removed 1 base at V and 5 bases at J, with 17 bases between. Per the germline V gene, CDR1 is GTSNPN and CDR2 is SVGIG (reference sequence). The CDR3 consists of 15 residues.

This chain connects TRBV25-1 to TRBJ1-5, with 8 positions matching TRBD1. Trimming removed 4 bases from V and 3 bases from J; junction bases left unmatched: 14. CDR1 and CDR2 from the germline V gene are MGHDK and SYGVNS. This CDR3 spans 18 amino acids. The CDR3 bases are TGTGCCAGCAGTGGAGATAGACCGGGACAGGTGTCCAATCAGCCCCAGCATTTT. It yields the protein CASSGDRPGQVSNQPQHF. The variable domain in full, with the rest retrieved from reference TRBV25-1 and TRBJ1-5, is EADIYQTPRYLVIGTGKKITLECSQTMGHDKMYWYQQDPGMELHLIHYSYGVNSTEKGDLSSESTVSRIRTEHFPLTLESARPSHTSQYLCASSGDRPGQVSNQPQHFGDGTRLSIL.

This clone was detected only once. The rearrangement joins TRBV28 to TRBJ1-5, with D perhaps TRBD1 (5 bases). Trimming shortened V by 3 bases and J by 6 bases, and 12 bases separated the two germline ends. The CDR3 covers 14 residues. Per germline, CDR1 MDHEN and CDR2 SYDVKM. The CDR3 loop reads CASSLTGGCQPQHF. DNA of the CDR3: TGTGCCAGCAGTTTGACGGGGGGTTGTCAGCCCCAGCATTTT.

The rearrangement links TRBV19 to TRBJ2-7, with TRBD2 matching over 15 bases. The CDR3 loop spans 15 amino acids. V shed 5 bases and J 7 bases; nucleotides not matched to a gene: 6. Looked up from germline, CDR1 is LNHDA and CDR2 is SQIVND (reference sequence). This CDR3 reads CASSPGTSGRTEQYF. The CDR3, as DNA: TGTGCCAGTAGTCCGGGGACTAGCGGGAGGACAGAGCAGTACTTC.

This clone was seen a handful of times. The chain is built from TRBV5-8 and TRBJ1-5, with D maybe TRBD1 (5 bases). This CDR3 spans 13 amino acids. V shed 4 bases and J shed 1 base, with 6 bases lying between them. Germline V gene lookup returns CDR1 SGHTS and CDR2 YDEGEE. The CDR3 loop reads CASSRQSNQPQHF. Here the CDR3 DNA reads TGTGCCAGCAGCCGACAGAGCAATCAGCCCCAGCATTTT.

The chain recombines TRBV19 with TRBJ2-1; 7 bases agree with TRBD2. This CDR3 comprises 15 residues. Looked up from germline, CDR1 is LNHDA and CDR2 is SQIVND (reference sequence). The ends lost 5 bases at V and 9 bases at J; junction bases unmatched: 13. CDR3 sequence (DNA): TGTGCCAGTAGTCCCGCCGTGCGGGAGTTAGGTGAGCAGTTCTTC. Translating gives CASSPAVRELGEQFF. The full variable domain, with the rest looked up from reference TRBV19 and TRBJ2-1, is DGGITQSPKYLFRKEGQNVTLSCEQNLNHDAMYWYRQDPGQGLRLIYYSQIVNDFQKGDIAEGYSVSREKKESFPLTVTSAQKNPTAFYLCASSPAVRELGEQFFGPGTRLTVL.

The chain uses TRBV27 and TRBJ1-1; 10 nucleotides align to TRBD1. Germline loops: CDR1 MNHEY, CDR2 SMNVEV (reference sequence). With 8 bases clipped from V and 5 bases from J, the junction kept 8 bases outside the gene matches. The CDR3 has 14 amino acids. The CDR3 loop reads CASSVGQGWTEAFF. The CDR3 DNA reads TGTGCCAGCTCCGTGGGACAGGGGTGGACTGAAGCTTTCTTT.

This sequence joins TRBV2 and TRBJ2-1; TRBD2 might be the D (6 bases). The CDR3 has 17 residues. The V end was cut by 4 bases, the J end by 7 bases, with 23 bases between. Germline-derived CDR1 and CDR2 are SNHLY and FYNNEI. CDR3 sequence (DNA): TGTGCCAGCAGTGCTTATCTTACTAGCACCACGGGGAATGAGCAGTTCTTC. Protein sequence: CASSAYLTSTTGNEQFF.

CDR3 region: CASSRQANTEAFF. The CDR3 DNA reads TGTGCCAGCTCACGCCAGGCCAACACTGAAGCTTTCTTT. The rearrangement joins TRBV18 to TRBJ1-1; D uncertain. This CDR3 contains 13 residues. Trimming took off 4 bases at V and 2 bases at J, with 8 bases between the two ends. Germline V gene sequence: CDR1 KGHSH, CDR2 LQKENI.

This clone was seen a single time. The chain joins TRBV5-6 to TRBJ2-4, with 10 bases aligning to TRBD1. The CDR3 length is 16 residues. With V trimmed by 2 bases and J by 8 bases, 10 bases remained unmatched. In germline, CDR1 is SGHDT, CDR2 YYEEEE. CDR3 coding DNA: TGTGCCAGCAGCTTCTCGCCGGGACAGGGGTGGCACATTCAGTACTTC. Translated: CASSFSPGQGWHIQYF.

This clone has a single count. The V gene is TRBV7-3, the J gene TRBJ2-1; 7 nucleotides match TRBD2. CDR3 length equals 16 residues. Looked up from germline, CDR1 is SGHTA and CDR2 is FQGTGA. The V segment lost 5 bases and the J segment 7 bases; nucleotides outside the gene matches: 14. Here the CDR3 reads CASSHRGTNALNEQFF. CDR3 nucleotide sequence: TGTGCCAGCAGCCACCGGGGGACTAACGCTTTGAATGAGCAGTTCTTC. Variable domain in full (rest from reference TRBV7-3 and TRBJ2-1): GAGVSQTPSNKVTEKGKYVELRCDPISGHTALYWYRQSLGQGPEFLIYFQGTGAADDSGLPNDRFFAVRPEGSVSTLKIQRTERGDSAVYLCASSHRGTNALNEQFFGPGTRLTVL.

This chain connects TRBV7-8 to TRBJ1-6; 7 nucleotides align to TRBD1. The CDR3 contains 14 residues. CDR1 and CDR2 (germline): SGHVS, FQNEAQ. Trimming took 5 bases from V and 7 from J; bases not matched to a gene: 5. The CDR3: CASSPTGNNSPLHF. The DNA of the CDR3 is TGTGCCAGCAGCCCGACAGGGAACAATTCACCCCTCCACTTT.

V is TRBV11-1 and J is TRBJ2-1; D unresolved. The germline gives CDR1 SGHAT, CDR2 FQDESV (reference sequence). V was pared by 0 bases and J by 9 bases, with 12 bases between. The length of the CDR3 is 14 residues. The CDR3 is CASSLAGDRSEQFF. The CDR3 DNA reads TGTGCCAGCAGCTTAGCCGGAGATAGGAGTGAGCAGTTCTTC.

The rearrangement joins TRBV11-1 to TRBJ1-2, with 11 bases matching TRBD1. The V segment lost 5 bases and the J segment 8 bases; nucleotides outside the gene matches: 4. Germline lookup yields CDR1 SGHAT and CDR2 FQDESV (reference sequence). The length of the CDR3 is 13 residues. The CDR3 DNA sequence: TGTGCCAGCAGCGCCCGGACAGGGGGCGGCTACACCTTC. It encodes CASSARTGGGYTF.

This clone showed up just once. This chain connects TRBV5-4 to TRBJ2-3, with 8 bases that match TRBD2. J was trimmed by 3 bases and V by 2 bases; bases with no gene match: 8. Germline CDR1 is SGHNT and CDR2 is YYREEE (reference sequence). The CDR3 has 16 amino acids. The DNA of the CDR3 is TGTGCCAGCAGCTTAGCCGGGACTAGTTTTACAGATACGCAGTATTTT. Translating it yields CASSLAGTSFTDTQYF.

The gene calls are TRBV6-6 and TRBJ2-3; 13 bases line up with TRBD2. Germline values: CDR1 MNHNY, CDR2 SVGAGI (reference sequence). This CDR3 comprises 16 residues. With 5 bases clipped from V and 5 bases from J, the junction kept 7 bases outside the gene matches. The CDR3 DNA is TGTGCCAGCAGTACGGGACTAGCGGGGCTCGTAGATACGCAGTATTTT. Its protein is CASSTGLAGLVDTQYF.

The chain uses TRBV11-2 and TRBJ2-1, with D possibly being TRBD2 (6 bases). Germline loops: CDR1 SGHAT, CDR2 FQNNGV. V lost 4 bases and J lost 7, with 11 bases in between. The CDR3 contains 13 residues. The CDR3 loop reads CASSWAGRNEQFF. In nucleotides, the CDR3 is TGTGCCAGCAGCTGGGCGGGAAGGAATGAGCAGTTCTTC.